One sample yielded the 25 T cell receptor beta chains listed below, sequenced in a study of CD8+ T cells in alopecia areata. Described treatment: oral pan-JAK inhibitor, 5-10 mg twice daily. Extraction and reverse transcription of RNA yielded cDNA as the sequencing template. Profiled with immunoSEQ multiplex PCR; TCRdb holds only in-frame clones, not every one. This sample carries approximately 180,000 clones, 60% of them seen once, and the ten largest clones take 1%. This material consisted of CD4+ T cells sorted from blood, taken at week 24, from a patient treated with tofacitinib. The receptors stem from a human donor with alopecia areata.

This clone was detected only a few times. The J gene is TRBJ2-5, the V gene TRBV14; 9 bases line up with TRBD2. CDR3 size: 16 residues. Trimming removed 0 bases from V and 2 bases from J; junction bases left unmatched: 4. CDR1 is SGHDN and CDR2 is FVKESK in the germline V gene. CDR3 loop: CASSQDRLAGQETQYF. DNA of the CDR3: TGTGCCAGCAGCCAAGATCGGCTAGCGGGGCAAGAGACCCAGTACTTC.

Note on this clone: Lacking the conserved final phenylalanine or tryptophan, this CDR3 likely reflects a read error. No DNA is shown, since the ends of the CDR3 on it are uncertain; the CDR3 is the one TCRdb lists. The rearrangement links TRBV15 to TRBJ1-2; the table's D gene call, TRBD1, was not cross checked with the DNA. The germline gives CDR1 LNHNV, CDR2 YYDKDF (reference sequence). The CDR3 spans 13 residues, counting both ends. CDR3 in amino acids: CATSRKSPGQVSV.

The table lists this clone with a few counts. V usage is TRBV15 and J usage is TRBJ1-2; D not certain. This CDR3 is built from 13 residues. Germline CDR1 is LNHNV and CDR2 is YYDKDF (reference sequence). V gave up 0 bases and J gave up 4 bases, with 6 bases separating them. CDR3 sequence reads: CATSRDGLYGYTF. CDR3 coding DNA: TGTGCCACCAGCAGAGACGGTCTCTATGGCTACACCTTC.

The V gene is TRBV5-1, the J gene TRBJ1-2; D is unresolved. The CDR3 runs to 13 residues. Trimming took off 4 bases at V and 3 bases at J, with 10 bases between the two ends. The germline V gene has CDR1 SGHRS and CDR2 YFSETQ. This CDR3 is CASSPDGDYGYTF. In nucleotides, the CDR3 is TGCGCCAGCAGCCCTGACGGCGACTATGGCTACACCTTC.

The chain is built from TRBV5-6 and TRBJ1-6, with D perhaps matching TRBD1 (5 bases). CDR1 SGHDT and CDR2 YYEEEE come from the germline V gene. The CDR3 covers 19 residues. The V end lost 4 bases, the J end lost 8 bases, and 28 bases lay between the germline ends. CDR3 residues: CASSPMRGATRVDDSPLHF. DNA of the CDR3: TGTGCCAGCAGCCCAATGAGAGGGGCCACCAGGGTAGACGATTCACCCCTCCACTTT.

This clone occurred a few times. The chain links TRBV19 to TRBJ2-1; weak D call: TRBD1 (5 bases). With 5 bases removed from V and 5 bases from J, the gap between germline ends came to 10 bases. CDR1 is LNHDA, CDR2 SQIVND, per germline (reference sequence). The CDR3 length is 13 residues. CDR3 protein: CASSAQVNNEQFF. As DNA, the CDR3 is TGTGCCAGTAGTGCACAGGTGAACAATGAGCAGTTCTTC.

This chain joins TRBV25-1 and TRBJ2-2, with unresolved D. Germline CDR1 MGHDK, CDR2 SYGVNS. Trimming stripped 4 bases from V and 7 bases from J, with 16 bases between. CDR3 length: 15 residues. CDR3 in DNA: TGTGCCAGCAGTGGCACAGTGGCGACGGTCGGGGAGCTGTTTTTT. It encodes CASSGTVATVGELFF.

This clone has only a few counts. This chain joins TRBV5-6 and TRBJ2-5; D is possibly TRBD2 (5 bases). The length of the CDR3 is 16 residues. Germline-derived CDR1 and CDR2 are SGHDT and YYEEEE. V was trimmed by 4 bases and J by 5 bases, leaving 21 bases between them. The CDR3 loop reads CASSLDQPSLKETQYF. CDR3 nucleotides: TGTGCCAGCAGCCTCGATCAGCCTAGCCTAAAGGAGACCCAGTACTTC.

On this clone itself: Different DNA sequences within this sample yield the same CDR3. The J gene is TRBJ1-1, the V gene TRBV25-1, with D possibly TRBD1 on 5 matching bases. V shed 4 bases and J shed 1 base, with 7 bases lying between them. The CDR3 is 13 amino acids. Looked up from germline, CDR1 is MGHDK and CDR2 is SYGVNS. The CDR3 nucleotides are TGTGCCAGCAGTGTCCAGGGGAACACTGAAGCTTTCTTT. Its protein product is CASSVQGNTEAFF.

V is TRBV29-1 and J is TRBJ2-3; 9 bases are shared with TRBD2. The CDR3 covers 15 residues. In germline, CDR1 is SQVTM, CDR2 ANQGSEA. Trimming took 3 bases from V and 4 from J; bases not matched to a gene: 8. The CDR3 is CSVDRLAGPSDTQYF. CDR3 nucleotide sequence: TGCAGCGTTGATAGGCTAGCGGGGCCCTCAGATACGCAGTATTTT.

The chain carries TRBV7-2 and TRBJ1-5; no reliable D call. V lost 3 bases, J lost 2 bases, and 11 bases lay in between. CDR1 is SGHTA and CDR2 is FQGNSA in the germline V gene. The CDR3 sequence is 15 residues long. CDR3 residues: CASSLGTVGNQPQHF. The CDR3 nucleotides read TGTGCCAGCAGCTTGGGAACAGTCGGCAATCAGCCCCAGCATTTT.

The chain has TRBV29-1 and TRBJ1-4; TRBD1 might be the D (5 bases). CDR3 length: 13 amino acids. Deletions cut 5 bases from V and 7 bases from J, with 14 bases between. From germline, CDR1 is SQVTM and CDR2 ANQGSEA. The DNA for the CDR3 is TGCAGCGTTTCTACAGGTGGTGGTGAAAAACTGTTTTTT. It codes for CSVSTGGGEKLFF. Supplemented by reference TRBV29-1 and TRBJ1-4, the full variable domain reads SAVISQKPSRDICQRGTSLTIQCQVDSQVTMMFWYRQQPGQSLTLIATANQGSEATYESGFVIDKFPISRPNLTFSTLTVSNMSPEDSSIYLCSVSTGGGEKLFFGSGTQLSVL.

The genes are TRBV7-2 and TRBJ2-5, with 7 positions matching TRBD2. The V gene end was trimmed by 4 bases and the J gene end by 5 bases; junction bases not matched to a gene: 4. Germline CDR1 and CDR2: SGHTA and FQGNSA. The CDR3 sequence is 13 residues long. The CDR3 protein is CASSSQAGETQYF. DNA for the CDR3: TGTGCCAGCAGCTCACAAGCGGGGGAGACCCAGTACTTC.

The chain couples TRBV2 to TRBJ1-5, with D possibly TRBD1 on 6 matching bases. V was cut by 4 bases and J by 1 base, with 17 bases left in between. Germline assignment: CDR1 SNHLY and CDR2 FYNNEI. The CDR3 sequence is 17 residues long. The CDR3 DNA follows: TGTGCCAGCAGTGCTCACAGGGTACGGGGCAGCAATCAGCCCCAGCATTTT. Amino acid sequence: CASSAHRVRGSNQPQHF.

The CDR3 coding sequence is TGTGCCAGCAGCGTAGATTCTGGGTCGAGTGAGCAGTTCTTC. This sequence encodes CASSVDSGSSEQFF. J is TRBJ2-1 and V is TRBV9; D remains unclear. The V and J ends lost 0 bases and 9 bases respectively, with 13 bases between them. Germline CDR1 SGDLS, CDR2 YYNGEE. CDR3 length: 14 residues.

Worth noting for this clone: The junction shows a germline mismatch at one end, possibly a read error. This chain uses TRBV2 with TRBJ2-1, with 9 bases identical to TRBD2. Germline V gives CDR1 SNHLY, CDR2 FYNNEI. The CDR3 loop spans 11 amino acids. The CDR3 DNA is TGTGCCAGCAGTATGGCGGGGGGGTGTCTCTTC. It specifies CASSMAGGCLF.

The V and J genes are TRBV5-6 and TRBJ1-2, with TRBD1 identical over 10 bases. From germline, CDR1 is SGHDT and CDR2 YYEEEE. The J segment lost 6 bases and the V segment lost 6 bases, leaving 17 bases of the junction unmatched. CDR3 size: 17 residues. In DNA, the CDR3 is TGTGCCAGCAACCCGACAGGGGGCGGTTTTCGTAAACATGGCTACACCTTC. As protein: CASNPTGGGFRKHGYTF.

The rearrangement joins TRBV2 to TRBJ2-2, with unresolved D. The length of the CDR3 is 14 residues. V shed 2 bases and J shed 4 bases, with 8 bases lying between them. Germline assignment: CDR1 SNHLY and CDR2 FYNNEI. The CDR3 loop is CASSETDGTGELFF. The CDR3, as DNA: TGTGCCAGCAGTGAAACGGACGGCACCGGGGAGCTGTTTTTT.

The chain links TRBV30 to TRBJ2-7; D is ambiguous. The germline gives CDR1 GTSNPN, CDR2 SVGIG (reference sequence). V was pared by 3 bases and J by 2 bases, with 23 bases between. The CDR3 has 17 residues. The CDR3 reads CAWRRARLICRTYEQYF. In nucleotides, the CDR3 is TGTGCCTGGAGGCGCGCGCGGCTTATTTGCCGCACCTACGAGCAGTACTTC.

The chain uses TRBV18 and TRBJ1-4; tentative D call: TRBD1 (5 bases). Germline V gene lookup returns CDR1 KGHSH and CDR2 LQKENI. The CDR3 consists of 15 residues. Trimming took 6 bases from V and 5 from J, leaving 16 bases between them. The CDR3 bases are TGTGCCAGCTCTCCCTCCGGGACGGAGAATGAAAAACTGTTTTTT. Protein sequence: CASSPSGTENEKLFF.

Only a few counts were recorded for this clone. The rearrangement joins TRBV7-2 to TRBJ2-2, with D perhaps matching TRBD2 (5 bases). This CDR3 region has 15 residues. Trimming took off 1 base at V and 1 base at J, with 7 bases between the two ends. Germline loops: CDR1 SGHTA, CDR2 FQGNSA. The CDR3 DNA follows: TGTGCCAGCAGCTTAGTCGGAGGGAACACCGGGGAGCTGTTTTTT. Its protein is CASSLVGGNTGELFF. The entire variable domain, with the rest obtained from reference TRBV7-2 and TRBJ2-2, is as follows: GAGVSQSPSNKVTEKGKDVELRCDPISGHTALYWYRQSLGQGLEFLIYFQGNSAPDKSGLPSDRFSAERTGGSVSTLTIQRTQQEDSAVYLCASSLVGGNTGELFFGEGSRLTVL.

In regard to this clone: Other DNA sequences in the sample encode the same CDR3. This chain links TRBV4-3 with TRBJ2-7; no clear D. V was shortened by 0 bases and J by 1 base, with 7 bases between the two germline ends. Per germline, CDR1 LGHNA and CDR2 YSLEER. CDR3 length: 14 residues. CDR3 protein: CASSQEGGSYEQYF. The CDR3 bases are TGCGCCAGCAGCCAAGAAGGTGGGTCCTACGAGCAGTACTTC.

This clone occurred a few times. The chain employs TRBV7-2 and TRBJ2-7; a weak D match, TRBD1 (5 bases). There are 12 residues in the CDR3. The V end lost 5 bases, the J end lost 3 bases, and 8 bases lay between the germline ends. Germline-derived CDR1 and CDR2 are SGHTA and FQGNSA. The CDR3 nucleotides read TGTGCCAGCAGCGGAACAGGCTACGAGCAGTACTTC. Translated: CASSGTGYEQYF.

V gene TRBV9 combines with J gene TRBJ1-4; possibly TRBD1 for D (5 bases). The germline CDR1 and CDR2 sequences are SGDLS and YYNGEE. The germline V and J ends were trimmed by 4 bases and 7 bases, with 11 bases remaining between them. The CDR3 is made up of 13 amino acids. CDR3: CASSQNGAEKLFF. DNA of the CDR3: TGTGCCAGCAGCCAGAACGGGGCTGAAAAACTGTTTTTT.

The sample holds a few counts of this clone. The chain employs TRBV28 and TRBJ2-2; no reliable D call. Germline CDR1 reads MDHEN; CDR2 reads SYDVKM. There are 14 residues in the CDR3. The V end lost 3 bases, the J end lost 2 bases, and 7 bases lay between the germline ends. The CDR3 DNA follows: TGTGCCAGCAGTTTGGGCCTCAACACCGGGGAGCTGTTTTTT. Its translation: CASSLGLNTGELFF.